This T cell receptor (beta chain) emerged from a study of cytomegalovirus exposure and HLA in healthy donors. V was pared by 0 bases and J by 8 bases, with 10 bases of the junction left unmatched. The V gene's germline CDR1 is SGDLS and CDR2 YYNGEE. The length of the CDR3 is 16 residues. Here immunoSEQ multiplex PCR was the method, and the copy in TCRdb shows in-frame clones only, minus some. This table holds roughly 47,000 clones, roughly 93% found once. This clonotype was obtained from a woman between 18 and 30 years old in good health and CMV-seronegative. The chain links TRBV9 to TRBJ2-3; TRBD1 aligns across 9 bases. The sequenced material came from PBMCs. CDR3 region: CASSVGWDRDKGTQYF. The DNA of the CDR3 is TGTGCCAGCAGCGTAGGGTGGGACAGGGACAAGGGTACGCAGTATTTT.